This T cell receptor beta chain came from a study of T cell changes during pregnancy in multiple sclerosis. The CDR3 sequence is 15 residues long. V lost 7 bases and J lost 0, with 13 bases in between. Germline-derived CDR1 and CDR2 are MNHEY and SVGAGI. Measured with immunoSEQ multiplex PCR; TCRdb has only the in-frame clones, and not every one. The repertoire includes tens of thousands of clones, under 95% of them detected once, and about 1.5% sits in the top ten. The rearrangement links TRBV6-5 to TRBJ2-1; D may be TRBD1 or TRBD2 (6 bases each). The receptor was derived from a female donor with multiple sclerosis, enrolled in a pregnancy study. Source material: PBMCs (not recorded whether the cells were cultured). DNA of the CDR3: TGTGCCAGCACCGGAGGGGGATCCTCCTACAATGAGCAGTTCTTC. This codes for CASTGGGSSYNEQFF.